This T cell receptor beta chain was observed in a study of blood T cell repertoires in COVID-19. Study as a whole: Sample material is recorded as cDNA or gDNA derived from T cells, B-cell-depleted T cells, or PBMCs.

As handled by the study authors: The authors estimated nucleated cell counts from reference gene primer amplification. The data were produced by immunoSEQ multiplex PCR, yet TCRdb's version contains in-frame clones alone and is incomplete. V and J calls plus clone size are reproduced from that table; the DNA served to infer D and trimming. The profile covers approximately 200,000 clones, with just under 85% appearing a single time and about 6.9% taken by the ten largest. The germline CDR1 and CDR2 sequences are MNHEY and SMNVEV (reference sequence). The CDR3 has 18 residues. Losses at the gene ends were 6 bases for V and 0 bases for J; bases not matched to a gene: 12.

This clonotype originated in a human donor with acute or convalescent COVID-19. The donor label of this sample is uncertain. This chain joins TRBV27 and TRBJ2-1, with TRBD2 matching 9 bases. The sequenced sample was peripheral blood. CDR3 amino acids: CASSLGLAGLSSYNEQFF. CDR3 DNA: TGTGCCAGCAGCCTCGGCCTAGCGGGATTAAGCTCCTACAATGAGCAGTTCTTC.